The text below deals with one T cell receptor beta chain. Its specificity is not known. The data are from a study of T cell repertoires in cytomegalovirus infection. Study context: CMV infection together with matching HLA type was indicated by public TCR beta signatures.

General observations from the study: Within the response measured ex vivo, HLA-C-restricted CMV-specific TCR beta clonotypes were dominant. Cumulative public TCR beta family frequency identified carriers of CMV plus the relevant HLA.

TCRdb redid the calling of the reads with MiXCR, one entry per CDR3 protein. Here the sample spans some 680,000 distinct CDR3 sequences, approximately 34% being singletons. The CDR3 contains 16 residues. V shed 3 bases and J shed 3 bases, with 18 bases lying between them. In germline, CDR1 is LNHDA, CDR2 SQIVND (reference sequence). This receptor was taken from a human donor in good health (CMV status not recorded). Some clones in this sample may be carry-over from other donors' samples. The specimen sequenced was PBMCs. The chain couples TRBV19 to TRBJ2-7; the D is unclear. The CDR3, as DNA: TGTGCCAGTAGTATTACCCTGCGCGGCGGCGGCTACGAGCAGTACTTC. Its protein is CASSITLRGGGYEQYF.